The TCR beta chain described here comes from a study of CD8 T cells in ankylosing spondylitis. V shed 5 bases, J shed 6 bases, and the junction held 12 bases outside the gene matches. Germline assignment: CDR1 SGHTA and CDR2 FQGNSA. CDR3 length: 16 amino acids. TCRdb called the 5' RACE reads again in MiXCR, with one record for every CDR3 protein. The sample holds around 140,000 distinct CDR3 sequences; more than 15% are singletons and the top ten take approximately 33%. Regarding the study as a whole: In ankylosing spondylitis blood, a motif of roughly eight highly homologous TCR beta variants appeared characteristic.

This clonotype was counted a single time. The antigen is undetermined. The receptor was derived from a male donor with ankylosing spondylitis. The gene calls are TRBV7-2 and TRBJ2-1, with 8 bases that match TRBD1. The sample was blood, either unsorted or a sorted T cell fraction (not recorded which). CDR3: CASSPTWTGTSNEQFF. CDR3 DNA sequence: TGTGCCAGCAGCCCGACTTGGACAGGGACTTCCAATGAGCAGTTCTTC.